Listed below are T cell receptor beta chains from one sample, sequenced in a study of persistence of HIV-infected CD4 T cells. Which antigens these TCRs recognize remains unknown. Only in-frame clones appear in the TCRdb table, and some are missing; sequencing was by immunoSEQ multiplex PCR. Of about 60,000 clones in the sample, about 81% are singletons; the top ten hold 1.5% to 2%. This specimen consisted of CD4+ T cells sorted from PBMCs after 18-hour stimulation, obtained from a patient who received antiretroviral therapy. Receptors originate from an adult man with HIV who was CMV-seropositive. Both conserved end residues are trimmed from each CDR3. Clone sizes are given selectively: once, few, many, or a class where the clone is expanded.

v_call	clone_size	j_call	cdr3_aa
TRBV3-1/TRBV3-2	NA	TRBJ1-2	ASSQDSLWSGYT
TRBV7-9	few	TRBJ1-2	ASSLDSRAGNYGYT
TRBV5-1	NA	TRBJ2-1	ASSRTIGAGGDEQF
TRBV5-1	once	TRBJ2-1	ASRPGSDNEQF
TRBV6-5	NA	TRBJ2-6	ASRGHHSGANVLT
TRBV12-3/TRBV12-4	NA	TRBJ1-3	ASSLGQGNTIY
TRBV27	NA	TRBJ1-5	ASSLMGQAVNQPQH
TRBV9	few	TRBJ1-3	ASSVNGQPVSGNTIY
TRBV15	NA	TRBJ1-2	ATSRDIGQGHGYT
TRBV5-1	NA	TRBJ2-7	ASSLGGAGGPLSYEQY
TRBV27	NA	TRBJ2-3	ASSSVINLRTGEKDTQY
TRBV7-2	NA	TRBJ1-2	ASSLAADPVPGQGNYGYT
TRBV11-2	NA	TRBJ1-6	ASSLGGEGSPLH
TRBV5-6	NA	TRBJ1-2	ASSYLAARGSYGYT
TRBV10-3	NA	TRBJ1-4	AISAVAGGKDNEKLF